This T cell receptor (beta chain) was observed in a study of cytomegalovirus exposure and HLA in healthy donors. The wider study: Ancestry clustering placed more than 80% of roughly 400 genotyped donors in the Caucasian-associated cluster. Study-level results: Cytomegalovirus-associated TCR beta chains were listed, numbering around 150.

In this sample, this clone turned up once. Its specificity is not known. V dropped 4 bases and J dropped 2; count of bases not matched to a gene: 11. CDR3 length: 19 residues. From germline, CDR1 is SEHNR and CDR2 FQNEAQ (reference sequence). Primers included in the PCR were 60 Vbeta and 13 Jbeta primers. Using immunoSEQ multiplex PCR, the repertoire was profiled, and TCRdb retains in-frame clones only, with some absent. The table shows over 100,000 clones, with around 79% occurring only once. The clonotype was recovered from a woman in her twenties or thirties in good health and CMV-seropositive. Sequencing was carried out using PBMCs. The rearrangement links TRBV7-9 to TRBJ2-5; 15 bases are a match to TRBD2. The CDR3 DNA is TGTGCCAGCAGCTCGGGGACTAGCGGGGGGTTCAGCCCTCAAGAGACCCAGTACTTC. Translating gives CASSSGTSGGFSPQETQYF.